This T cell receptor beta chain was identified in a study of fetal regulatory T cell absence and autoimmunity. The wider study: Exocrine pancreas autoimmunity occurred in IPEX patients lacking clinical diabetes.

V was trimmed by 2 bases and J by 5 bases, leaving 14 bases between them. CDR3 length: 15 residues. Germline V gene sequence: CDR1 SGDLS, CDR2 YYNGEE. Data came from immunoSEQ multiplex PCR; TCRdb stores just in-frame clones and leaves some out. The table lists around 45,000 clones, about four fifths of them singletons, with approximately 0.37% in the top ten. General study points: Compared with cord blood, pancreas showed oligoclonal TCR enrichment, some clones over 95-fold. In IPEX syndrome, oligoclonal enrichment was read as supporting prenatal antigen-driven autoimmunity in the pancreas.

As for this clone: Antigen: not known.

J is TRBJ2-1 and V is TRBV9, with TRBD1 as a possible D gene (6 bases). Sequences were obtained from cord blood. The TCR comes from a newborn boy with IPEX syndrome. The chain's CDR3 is CASSVRGRGHNEQFF. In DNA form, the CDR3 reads TGTGCCAGCAGCGTTAGGGGGAGAGGACACAATGAGCAGTTCTTC.